This is a list of T cell receptor beta chains from one sample in a study of blood T cell repertoires in COVID-19. Some clones are missing from TCRdb's copy, which holds only in-frame ones; the method was immunoSEQ multiplex PCR. The table shows about 70,000 clones, with 75% to 85% occurring only once. Sequenced sample: peripheral blood. The receptor source for this set is a man aged 70-80 years who had recovered from COVID-19. Both conserved end residues are part of each CDR3. D genes are given only for firm matches. Only part of the rows carry a size: once, few, many, or a class if the clone is expanded.

size,D,J,V,DNA,CDR3
few,.,TRBJ1-5,TRBV6-1,TGTGCCAGCAGTGCATTTAGTGAGGGTTTTCGTAGCAATCAGCCCCAGCATTTT,CASSAFSEGFRSNQPQHF
.,TRBD2,TRBJ2-1,TRBV7-2,TGTGCCAGCAGATATCCTTCTAGCGGGAGTGGGAATGAGCAGTTCTTC,CASRYPSSGSGNEQFF
.,TRBD1,TRBJ1-4,TRBV5-6,TGTGCCAGCAGCGTCAAACAGGGGGCTAATGTGGAAAAACTGTTTTTT,CASSVKQGANVEKLFF
.,TRBD1,TRBJ2-7,TRBV18,TGTGCCAGCTCACCAACAGGGGTGGATGAGCAGTACTTC,CASSPTGVDEQYF
.,TRBD2,TRBJ2-7,TRBV25-1,TGTGCCAGCAGCGTCCCGGGAGGCCGCGCCTACGAGCAGTACTTC,CASSVPGGRAYEQYF
few,.,TRBJ1-6,TRBV30,TGTGCCTGGAGCCTAAGGGGGGGGCTAGGAGGATCACCCCTCCACTTT,CAWSLRGGLGGSPLHF
.,TRBD1,TRBJ1-3,TRBV18,TGTGCCAGCTCACCCGGGACAGGGTCTACCGGAAACACCATATATTTT,CASSPGTGSTGNTIYF
.,.,TRBJ1-1,TRBV19,TGTGCCAGTAGTATCGACAGGAACACTGAAGCTTTCTTT,CASSIDRNTEAFF
once,TRBD2,TRBJ2-3,TRBV7-2,TGTGCCAGCAGCCCCGACTCGGGGGGGGGCAGGCTCACAGATACGCAGTATTTT,CASSPDSGGGRLTDTQYF
.,.,TRBJ1-2,TRBV5-4,TGTGCCAGCAGCTTGGCCGTCGACAGTAACTATGGCTACACCTTC,CASSLAVDSNYGYTF
.,.,TRBJ2-7,TRBV7-9,TGTGCCAGCATCCCCCCAGGGTCCTACGAGCAGTACTTC,CASIPPGSYEQYF
.,.,TRBJ1-3,TRBV19,TGTGCCAGTAGTGGTAGTTGGGGGGCTGGAAACACCATATATTTT,CASSGSWGAGNTIYF
.,TRBD1,TRBJ1-2,TRBV4-3,TGCGCCAGCAGCCACGGTATCCAGGGGGCTGTCTATGGCTACACCTTC,CASSHGIQGAVYGYTF
.,TRBD2,TRBJ2-5,TRBV28,TGTGCCAGCAGTTTATGGGCTAGCGGGGGGCTCGGGGAGACCCAGTACTTC,CASSLWASGGLGETQYF
.,TRBD2,TRBJ2-5,TRBV27,TGTGCCAGCAGTTTGGAAGGAGCGGGAGCCTCCGGGACCCAGTACTTC,CASSLEGAGASGTQYF
many,.,TRBJ1-6,TRBV4-2,TGTGCCAGCAGGGGGCAGGGGTATCCACCCCTCCACTTT,CASRGQGYPPLHF
.,TRBD1,TRBJ1-4,TRBV14,TGTGCCAGCAGCCATTTAGGGACAGTTGGAGAAAAACTGTTTTTT,CASSHLGTVGEKLFF
.,TRBD1,TRBJ1-5,TRBV6-5,TGTGCCAGCAGTAGGACAGGGTTTAGCAATCAGCCCCAGCATTTT,CASSRTGFSNQPQHF
once,.,TRBJ2-7,TRBV2,TGTGCCAGCAGGACTTCCGGTTACGAGCAGTACTTC,CASRTSGYEQYF
.,.,TRBJ1-5,TRBV7-2,TGTGCCAGCAGCTTCGTCGGGGGTCCCCTCGTCAGTCAGCCCCAGCATTTT,CASSFVGGPLVSQPQHF
.,.,TRBJ1-1,TRBV11-3,TGTGCCAGCAGCTCTCCCCAAACTCAGGACACTGAAGCTTTCTTT,CASSSPQTQDTEAFF